This T cell receptor (beta chain) was documented in a study of CD8 T cells in Susac syndrome. There are 15 residues in the CDR3. V was trimmed by 7 bases and J by 7 bases, leaving 20 bases between them. Germline CDR1 reads LNHDA; CDR2 reads SQIVND (reference sequence). Random hexamers were used to reverse transcribe roughly 0.45 to 1 ug of RNA. TCRdb fed the immunoSEQ multiplex PCR reads into MiXCR, producing one record per CDR3 protein. The sample lists about 80,000 distinct CDR3 sequences, around 94% occurring once. This receptor was taken from a human donor in good health. The chain couples TRBV19 to TRBJ1-5; possibly TRBD1 for D (6 bases). The sequenced material came from CD8+ T cells from PBMCs. This chain's CDR3 is CASTYRGGIGQPQHF. The CDR3 DNA is TGTGCCAGTACCTACCGTGGGGGCATCGGGCAGCCCCAGCATTTT.